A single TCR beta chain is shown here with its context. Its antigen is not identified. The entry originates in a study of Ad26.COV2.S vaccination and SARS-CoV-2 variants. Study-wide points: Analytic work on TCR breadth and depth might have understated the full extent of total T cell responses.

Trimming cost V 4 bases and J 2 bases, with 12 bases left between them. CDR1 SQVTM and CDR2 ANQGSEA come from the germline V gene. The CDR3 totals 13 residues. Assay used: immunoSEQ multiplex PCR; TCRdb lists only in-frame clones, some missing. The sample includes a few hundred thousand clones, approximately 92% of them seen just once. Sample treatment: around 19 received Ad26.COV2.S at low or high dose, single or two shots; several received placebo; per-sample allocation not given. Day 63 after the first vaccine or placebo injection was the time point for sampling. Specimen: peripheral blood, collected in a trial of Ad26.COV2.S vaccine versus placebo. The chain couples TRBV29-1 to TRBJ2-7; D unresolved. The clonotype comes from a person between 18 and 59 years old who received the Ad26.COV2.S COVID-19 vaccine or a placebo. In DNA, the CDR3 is TGCAGCGTTGTTTCATCACCGACCTACGAGCAGTACTTC. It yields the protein CSVVSSPTYEQYF.